A selection of T cell receptor beta chains follows, all from one sample in a study of regulatory T cells in long-lasting Graves disease. One entry per CDR3 protein results from TCRdb running MiXCR on the multiplex PCR reads. The sample has under 700,000 distinct CDR3 sequences, about 16% seen once; the top ten hold 20% to 25%. These same records also appear under a second study, on T cells in Graves' hyperthyroidism and ophthalmopathy.

The sequencing here drew on peripheral blood mononuclear cells (PBMCs), taken at new diagnosis, from a patient treated with antithyroid drugs. Receptors were obtained from a middle-aged woman with Graves disease. The CDR3 runs from the conserved cysteine through the conserved F or W. A D gene is named only where the DNA matches it firmly. Clone sizes are given selectively: once, few, many, or a class where the clone is expanded.

TRBJ2-1 NA many TRBV3-1 CASSDPTRLGFYNEQFF TGTGCCAGCAGTGATCCCACGCGACTTGGGTTCTACAATGAGCAGTTCTTC
TRBJ1-2 NA many TRBV12-3/TRBV12-4 CAIRQLSGYGYTF TGTGCCATCCGCCAGCTTTCGGGCTATGGCTACACCTTC
TRBJ1-1 TRBD1 many TRBV5-1 CASTSQGADTEAFF TGCGCCAGCACCTCACAGGGGGCAGACACTGAAGCTTTCTTT
TRBJ2-3 NA many TRBV4-1 CASSQLWAETDTQYF TGCGCCAGCAGCCAACTATGGGCAGAAACAGATACGCAGTATTTT
TRBJ1-2 NA many TRBV20-1 CSARAGGGPYGYTF TGCAGTGCTAGAGCCGGGGGGGGCCCCTATGGCTACACCTTC
TRBJ2-7 NA many TRBV27 CASWGSNSYEQYF TGTGCCTCGTGGGGGTCCAACTCCTACGAGCAGTACTTC
TRBJ2-1 NA many TRBV18 CASSPRLVAYNEQFF TGTGCCAGCTCACCGCGACTAGTGGCCTACAATGAGCAGTTCTTC
TRBJ1-2 NA NA TRBV6-1 CASSANPGYGYTF TGTGCCAGCAGTGCAAACCCGGGATATGGCTACACCTTC
TRBJ2-5 TRBD2 many TRBV7-2 CASSKRGGWETQYF TGTGCCAGCAGCAAGCGGGGGGGCTGGGAGACCCAGTACTTC
TRBJ1-6 TRBD1 many TRBV12-3/TRBV12-4 CARTTGGSSSYNSPLHF TGTGCCAGAACAACAGGGGGGTCTAGCTCCTATAATTCACCCCTCCACTTT
TRBJ1-2 NA NA TRBV7-9 CASSSLQGTGYGYTF TGTGCCAGCAGCTCCCTGCAGGGGACCGGCTATGGCTACACCTTC
TRBJ2-7 NA few TRBV2 CASIDLQVIAYEQYF TGTGCCAGCATTGATTTACAGGTTATAGCCTACGAGCAGTACTTC
TRBJ2-2 NA few TRBV20-1 CSARPLDNTGELFF TGCAGTGCCCGACCTCTCGATAACACCGGGGAGCTGTTTTTT
TRBJ2-2 NA few TRBV10-3 CATSWNTGELFF TGTGCCACCTCCTGGAACACCGGGGAGCTGTTTTTT
TRBJ2-4 NA many TRBV2 CASSEVVTSAKNIQYF TGTGCCAGCAGTGAAGTGGTCACTTCAGCCAAAAACATTCAGTACTTC
TRBJ2-3 NA many TRBV5-1 CASGGTQGSDTQYF TGCGCCAGCGGGGGGACCCAGGGGTCGGATACGCAGTATTTT
TRBJ1-5 NA NA TRBV6-2/TRBV6-3 CASSYSRDNRPQHF TGTGCCAGCAGTTACTCCCGGGACAACCGGCCCCAGCATTTT
TRBJ1-5 NA NA TRBV6-2/TRBV6-3 CASSYSIFQPQHF TGTGCCAGCAGTTACTCCATATTTCAGCCCCAGCATTTT
TRBJ2-3 NA many TRBV11-2 CASSFPRPSTDTQYF TGTGCCAGCAGCTTCCCTAGACCTAGCACAGATACGCAGTATTTT
TRBJ2-7 TRBD2 many TRBV12-3/TRBV12-4 CASSWTSGVPPYEQYF TGTGCCAGCAGTTGGACTAGCGGGGTTCCTCCATACGAGCAGTACTTC
TRBJ2-7 TRBD2 once TRBV10-3 CAITEGESGGSYEQYF TGTGCCATTACCGAAGGGGAAAGCGGGGGCTCCTACGAGCAGTACTTC
TRBJ1-5 NA NA TRBV10-3 CAISLEMDQPQHF TGTGCCATCAGTTTAGAAATGGATCAGCCCCAGCATTTT
TRBJ2-1 NA few TRBV4-1 CASSPGVGALGDEQFF TGCGCCAGCAGCCCGGGAGTAGGAGCCCTGGGCGATGAGCAGTTCTTC
TRBJ2-1 TRBD1 many TRBV11-2 CASSPRTGYNEQFF TGTGCCAGCAGCCCGCGGACAGGGTACAATGAGCAGTTCTTC
TRBJ2-1 NA NA TRBV20-1 CSARVGGVNFF TGCAGTGCTAGAGTAGGAGGGGTCAACTTCTTC
TRBJ2-7 NA many TRBV2 CASSEYHYEQYF TGTGCCAGCAGTGAATACCACTACGAGCAGTACTTC
TRBJ2-2 NA NA TRBV2 CASSDWAAGNTGELFF TGTGCCAGCAGTGACTGGGCGGCGGGGAACACCGGGGAGCTGTTTTTT
TRBJ2-7 NA few TRBV20-1 CSAREALNEQYF TGCAGTGCTAGAGAGGCTTTAAACGAGCAGTACTTC
TRBJ1-3 TRBD1 NA TRBV15 CATSRRTGGLGNTIYF TGTGCCACCAGCAGAAGGACAGGGGGCCTTGGAAACACCATATATTTT
TRBJ2-5 NA NA TRBV7-9 CASSSDSGGETQYF TGTGCCAGCAGCTCGGACAGTGGCGGGGAGACCCAGTACTTC
TRBJ1-5 NA NA TRBV2 CASSEIGLRSNQPQHF TGTGCCAGCAGTGAAATTGGTCTCAGGAGCAATCAGCCCCAGCATTTT
TRBJ1-1 NA many TRBV6-1 CASGKGGTEAFF TGTGCCAGCGGCAAGGGAGGTACTGAAGCTTTCTTT
TRBJ1-2 TRBD1 many TRBV20-1 CSAPDRGNYGYTF TGCAGTGCTCCGGACAGGGGAAACTATGGCTACACCTTC
TRBJ2-7 NA many TRBV10-1 CASSPQASYEQYF TGCGCCAGCAGTCCACAGGCCTCCTACGAGCAGTACTTC
TRBJ1-2 TRBD1 many TRBV6-5 CASSYSRTGGVGYTF TGTGCCAGCAGTTACTCGAGAACAGGGGGCGTTGGCTACACCTTC
TRBJ1-1 NA few TRBV5-4 CASSRRGGNEVTEAFF TGTGCCAGCAGCAGAAGGGGGGGCAATGAGGTCACTGAAGCTTTCTTT
TRBJ1-2 NA many TRBV14 CASSQVGDGRGYTF TGTGCCAGCAGCCAAGTGGGGGACGGCAGGGGCTACACCTTC
TRBJ1-2 NA NA TRBV11-3 CASSLEGAAGYTF TGTGCCAGCAGCTTAGAGGGGGCAGCCGGCTACACCTTC
TRBJ1-5 NA few TRBV4-1 CASSQVDVGQPQHF TGCGCCAGCAGCCAAGTGGACGTGGGTCAGCCCCAGCATTTT
TRBJ1-2 NA NA TRBV29-1 CSVFGHGYGYTF TGCAGCGTTTTTGGACACGGCTATGGCTACACCTTC